The 22 T cell receptor beta chains in this list originate from one sample, sequenced in a study of blood T cell repertoires in COVID-19. This table comes from immunoSEQ multiplex PCR, and its TCRdb copy is limited to in-frame clones, with some not included. This table has about 160,000 clones, roughly 80% appearing once. The sequenced sample was PBMCs or T cells enriched from blood (not recorded which). Every receptor here comes from an older woman who had recovered from COVID-19.

V is TRBV9 and J is TRBJ2-7; D is unclear. The V end was cut by 2 bases, the J end by 0 bases, with 3 bases between. The CDR3 runs 12 residues. CDR1 is SGDLS and CDR2 is YYNGEE in the germline V gene. In DNA, the CDR3 is TGTGCCAGCAGCGTTAACTCCTACGAGCAGTACTTC. Encoded protein: CASSVNSYEQYF.

V and J are TRBV2 and TRBJ2-5, with D tentatively TRBD1 (6 bases). This CDR3 is built from 14 residues. Germline CDR1 reads SNHLY; CDR2 reads FYNNEI. Deletions cut 5 bases from V and 0 bases from J, with 10 bases between. CDR3 amino acids: CASSQDSYQETQYF. In DNA, the CDR3 is TGTGCCAGCAGTCAGGACAGCTACCAAGAGACCCAGTACTTC.

This clone was observed a single time. The chain joins TRBV5-4 to TRBJ1-2, with 7 bases that match TRBD1. CDR3 length: 13 residues. The germline gives CDR1 SGHNT, CDR2 YYREEE (reference sequence). The ends lost 3 bases at V and 8 bases at J; junction bases unmatched: 7. The CDR3 here is CASSSQGDMGYTF. CDR3 nucleotide sequence: TGTGCCAGCAGCTCTCAGGGGGATATGGGCTACACCTTC.

The chain has TRBV9 and TRBJ2-5; 8 nucleotides match TRBD2. In germline, CDR1 is SGDLS, CDR2 YYNGEE. This CDR3 spans 15 amino acids. V lost 4 bases, J lost 0 bases, and 5 bases stayed unmatched. The CDR3 here is CASSPGGGYQETQYF. CDR3 nucleotides: TGTGCCAGCAGCCCGGGGGGGGGCTACCAAGAGACCCAGTACTTC.

This chain joins TRBV6-6 and TRBJ2-7; D is perhaps TRBD1 (6 bases). This CDR3 region has 16 residues. Trimming left V 8 bases short and J 0 bases short, with 20 bases between. Germline V gene data show CDR1 as MNHNY and CDR2 as SVGAGI (reference sequence). In DNA, the CDR3 is TGTGCCAGCTCACCCGCAGGACAGATCCTCTCCTACGAGCAGTACTTC. Amino acids: CASSPAGQILSYEQYF.

This chain uses TRBV19 with TRBJ2-1, with 10 bases aligning to TRBD1. The CDR3 consists of 14 residues. Germline CDR1 and CDR2: LNHDA and SQIVND (reference sequence). V gave up 8 bases and J gave up 5 bases; unmatched junction bases: 6. CDR3: CASHRDRGHNEQFF. Here the CDR3 DNA reads TGTGCCAGTCATAGGGACAGGGGCCACAATGAGCAGTTCTTC.

The J gene is TRBJ1-1, the V gene TRBV3-1 (or the pseudogene TRBV3-2); TRBD1 matches at 10 bases. Germline loops: CDR1 LGHDT, CDR2 YNNKEL (reference sequence). The V segment lost 6 bases and the J segment 5 bases; nucleotides outside the gene matches: 9. The CDR3 sequence is 15 residues long. The chain's CDR3 is CASSLPGQGKTEAFF. DNA of the CDR3: TGTGCCAGCAGTCTTCCGGGACAGGGGAAAACTGAAGCTTTCTTT.

This rearrangement joins TRBV7-2 to TRBJ1-3; D is undetermined. The V and J ends lost 5 bases and 0 bases respectively, with 11 bases between them. CDR1 is SGHTA and CDR2 is FQGNSA in the germline V gene. The CDR3 runs 15 residues. The CDR3 bases are TGTGCCAGCAGCCTCCGGGGAGACTCTGGAAACACCATATATTTT. Its translation is CASSLRGDSGNTIYF. The full variable domain, its missing parts supplied by reference TRBV7-2 and TRBJ1-3, is GAGVSQSPSNKVTEKGKDVELRCDPISGHTALYWYRQSLGQGLEFLIYFQGNSAPDKSGLPSDRFSAERTGGSVSTLTIQRTQQEDSAVYLCASSLRGDSGNTIYFGEGSWLTVV.

V is TRBV27 and J is TRBJ1-1; 7 nucleotides align to TRBD1. Unmatched junction bases numbered 9, after V lost 3 bases and J lost 8 bases. This CDR3 region has 14 residues. CDR1 is MNHEY, CDR2 SMNVEV, per germline (reference sequence). The CDR3 sequence: CASSFSRQGGEAFF. In DNA, the CDR3 is TGTGCCAGCAGTTTCTCCCGACAGGGCGGAGAAGCTTTCTTT.

V and J are TRBV15 and TRBJ1-5; tentatively, D is TRBD1 (6 bases). Germline V gene data show CDR1 as LNHNV and CDR2 as YYDKDF (reference sequence). V was cut by 5 bases and J by 6 bases, with 14 bases left in between. The CDR3 runs to 14 residues. CDR3 bases: TGTGCCACCAGCCGCGAGGGGGGGGGTCAGCCCCAGCATTTT. Its translation is CATSREGGGQPQHF.

This clone was seen more than once but under ten times. The rearrangement links TRBV6-1 to TRBJ1-3; 8 bases are a match to TRBD1. This CDR3 region has 18 residues. CDR1 is MNHNS, CDR2 SASEGT, per germline. Trimming took 4 bases from V and 4 from J; bases not matched to a gene: 15. This CDR3 is CASSAAAYTGGGGNTIYF. CDR3 sequence (DNA): TGTGCCAGCAGTGCGGCCGCGTACACAGGGGGGGGAGGAAACACCATATATTTT.

The rearrangement joins TRBV19 to TRBJ2-5, with 8 bases matching TRBD2. CDR3 length equals 16 residues. V lost 3 bases and J lost 5; bases outside the gene matches: 11. In germline, CDR1 is LNHDA, CDR2 SQIVND (reference sequence). The DNA of the CDR3 is TGTGCCAGTAGTATGGCGGGGGGCAGTTTCTTGGAGACCCAGTACTTC. Protein sequence: CASSMAGGSFLETQYF. The variable domain in full, completed from reference TRBV19 and TRBJ2-5, reads DGGITQSPKYLFRKEGQNVTLSCEQNLNHDAMYWYRQDPGQGLRLIYYSQIVNDFQKGDIAEGYSVSREKKESFPLTVTSAQKNPTAFYLCASSMAGGSFLETQYFGPGTRLLVL.

The J gene is TRBJ2-3, the V gene TRBV7-3; a possible D gene is TRBD2 (5 bases). The germline V gene encodes CDR1 SGHTA and CDR2 FQGTGA. The CDR3 has 15 residues. Trimming shortened V by 2 bases and J by 1 base, and 10 bases separated the two germline ends. In DNA, the CDR3 is TGTGCCAGCAGCTTATCGGGGTTGGGCACAGATACGCAGTATTTT. It is translated as CASSLSGLGTDTQYF.

The chain links TRBV15 to TRBJ2-5; 7 bases align to TRBD1. This CDR3 has 15 residues. The V segment lost 8 bases and the J segment 0 bases; nucleotides outside the gene matches: 9. The germline V gene encodes CDR1 LNHNV and CDR2 YYDKDF (reference sequence). The CDR3 sequence is CATLPGTAYQETQYF. DNA for the CDR3: TGTGCCACCCTCCCAGGGACAGCATACCAAGAGACCCAGTACTTC.

The V gene is TRBV5-6, the J gene TRBJ2-7; maybe TRBD2 (5 bases). Trimming took 0 bases from V and 6 from J, leaving 10 bases between them. The germline V gene has CDR1 SGHDT and CDR2 YYEEEE. This CDR3 comprises 13 residues. CDR3 amino acids: CASSLAARGEQYF. For the CDR3, the DNA is TGTGCCAGCAGCTTGGCAGCCCGGGGCGAGCAGTACTTC. The complete variable domain, with remaining parts taken from reference TRBV5-6 and TRBJ2-7, reads DAGVTQSPTHLIKTRGQQVTLRCSPKSGHDTVSWYQQALGQGPQFIFQYYEEEERQRGNFPDRFSGHQFPNYSSELNVNALLLGDSALYLCASSLAARGEQYFGPGTRLTVT.

The V and J genes are TRBV2 and TRBJ2-7; D is uncertain. The CDR3 is 14 amino acids. Between the trimmed V and J ends, which lost 7 bases and 6 bases, there was a span of 19 bases. The germline gives CDR1 SNHLY, CDR2 FYNNEI. The CDR3 loop reads CASTLTATLPEQYF. The CDR3 nucleotides read TGTGCCAGCACTCTAACTGCCACCCTCCCCGAGCAGTACTTC.

This rearrangement joins TRBV6-5 to TRBJ2-7; 10 bases agree with TRBD1. This CDR3 is 15 amino acids long. With V trimmed by 0 bases and J by 2 bases, 1 base remained unmatched. Germline assignment: CDR1 MNHEY and CDR2 SVGAGI. CDR3 DNA: TGTGCCAGCAGTTACTCGGGACAGGGGCCCTACGAGCAGTACTTC. Encoded protein: CASSYSGQGPYEQYF.

This chain links TRBV4-1 with TRBJ1-5, with 7 bases lining up with TRBD1. Losses at the gene ends were 0 bases for V and 6 bases for J; bases not matched to a gene: 8. Germline V lookup: CDR1 MGHRA, CDR2 YSYEKL. This CDR3 contains 16 residues. The CDR3 DNA reads as TGCGCCAGCAGCCAAGATTCAGGGACAGTCCTTCAGCCCCAGCATTTT. It is translated as CASSQDSGTVLQPQHF.

This chain links TRBV10-3 with TRBJ1-2; TRBD1 matches at 7 bases. The germline CDR1 and CDR2 sequences are ENHRY and SYGVKD. The length of the CDR3 is 15 residues. V lost 3 bases to trimming and J lost 2 bases; unmatched junction nucleotides: 6. CDR3 residues: CAISDLGGQNYGYTF. For the CDR3, the DNA is TGTGCCATCAGTGATCTAGGGGGCCAGAACTATGGCTACACCTTC.

CDR3 in amino acids: CASSAGTPYNQPQHF. The CDR3 DNA follows: TGTGCCAGTAGCGCCGGGACTCCTTACAATCAGCCCCAGCATTTT. The gene calls are TRBV19 and TRBJ1-5; the D gene is possibly TRBD1 (5 bases). Trimming shortened V by 6 bases and J by 3 bases, and 15 bases separated the two germline ends. The CDR3 runs 15 residues. From germline, CDR1 is LNHDA and CDR2 SQIVND (reference sequence). Supplemented by reference TRBV19 and TRBJ1-5, the full variable domain reads DGGITQSPKYLFRKEGQNVTLSCEQNLNHDAMYWYRQDPGQGLRLIYYSQIVNDFQKGDIAEGYSVSREKKESFPLTVTSAQKNPTAFYLCASSAGTPYNQPQHFGDGTRLSIL.

The J gene is TRBJ2-7, the V gene TRBV9; 9 bases match TRBD2. The CDR3 has 15 residues. J gave up 1 base and V 2 bases, and 4 bases lay outside the gene matches. Germline values: CDR1 SGDLS, CDR2 YYNGEE. CDR3: CASSVASGESYEQYF. The CDR3 DNA follows: TGTGCCAGCAGCGTTGCTAGCGGGGAGTCCTACGAGCAGTACTTC.

This clone was seen a handful of times. V is TRBV5-1 and J is TRBJ2-5; TRBD2 matches at 11 bases. Trimming removed 7 bases from V and 0 bases from J; junction bases left unmatched: 11. This CDR3 region has 17 residues. From germline, CDR1 is SGHRS and CDR2 YFSETQ. CDR3 nucleotides: TGCGCCAGCGGCCGGTCTAGCGGGGGGAGAGACCAAGAGACCCAGTACTTC. Its translation: CASGRSSGGRDQETQYF.